Presented here are 27 T cell receptor beta chains from one specimen sequenced in a study of spatial heterogeneity in lung cancer. General study points: Tracking of tumor mutation counts was seen in expanded intratumoral alpha and beta TCR counts.

TCRdb reprocessed the 5' RACE reads via MiXCR and lists one record per CDR3 protein. This table has 17,000 or so distinct CDR3 sequences, around 6.5% appearing once. Their antigens are not known. Time point here: sample taken at primary tumor resection. The source was lung tumor tissue, collected at surgery. Every receptor here comes from a female donor with early-stage non-small cell lung cancer.

There are many counts of this clonotype. The V gene is TRBV19, the J gene TRBJ2-3, with TRBD1 identical over 12 bases. The CDR3 length is 15 residues. Unmatched junction bases numbered 3, after V lost 4 bases and J lost 4 bases. CDR1 is LNHDA, CDR2 SQIVND, per germline (reference sequence). The CDR3 region is CASSTGTGGPDTQYF. As DNA, the CDR3 is TGTGCCAGTAGTACCGGGACAGGGGGCCCAGATACGCAGTATTTT.

There are many counts of this clonotype. The chain carries TRBV13 and TRBJ1-6; a possible D gene is TRBD1 (5 bases). This CDR3 has 14 amino acids. Germline CDR1 PRHDT, CDR2 FYEKMQ (reference sequence). V was trimmed by 7 bases and J by 7 bases, leaving 14 bases between them. The CDR3 loop is CASTLGGLNSPLHF. The CDR3 nucleotides are TGTGCCAGCACGTTGGGGGGATTAAATTCACCCCTCCACTTT.

This clonotype occurred many times. V is TRBV20-1 and J is TRBJ1-1; 12 nucleotides line up with TRBD1. Germline trimming cut 2 bases from V and 3 bases from J; bases unmatched to any gene: 7. The germline V gene has CDR1 DFQATT and CDR2 SNEGSKA (reference sequence). This CDR3 has 16 residues. The CDR3, as DNA: TGCAGTGCTAGAAGCGGGGACAGGGGGCGCGACACTGAAGCTTTCTTT. Its translation: CSARSGDRGRDTEAFF.

This clonotype was recorded many times. The chain combines TRBV28 with TRBJ1-2, with D tentatively TRBD1 (6 bases). This CDR3 is 12 amino acids long. Trimming shortened V by 5 bases and J by 7 bases, and 11 bases separated the two germline ends. Germline values: CDR1 MDHEN, CDR2 SYDVKM. Here the CDR3 DNA reads TGTGCCAGCAGTACAGGGCCGAGTGGCTACACCTTC. This sequence encodes CASSTGPSGYTF.

The gene calls are TRBV5-1 and TRBJ1-1, with D possibly being TRBD1 (6 bases). V was pared by 4 bases and J by 0 bases, with 10 bases between. There are 14 residues in the CDR3. Germline assignment: CDR1 SGHRS and CDR2 YFSETQ. CDR3 in amino acids: CASSVQGLNTEAFF. The CDR3 nucleotides read TGCGCCAGCAGCGTACAGGGATTGAACACTGAAGCTTTCTTT.

This clonotype was seen ten or more times. The chain carries TRBV7-2 and TRBJ2-1; possibly TRBD1 for D (5 bases). Trimming took 6 bases from V and 9 from J, leaving 9 bases between them. CDR1 is SGHTA, CDR2 FQGNSA, per germline. The CDR3 is made up of 11 amino acids. CDR3 loop: CASSQGGEQFF. In DNA form, the CDR3 reads TGTGCCAGCAGTCAGGGTGGTGAGCAGTTCTTC.

The rearrangement joins TRBV12-3 or TRBV12-4 to TRBJ2-7, with D tentatively TRBD1 (5 bases). CDR3 size: 12 residues. Trimming shortened V by 5 bases and J by 3 bases, and 8 bases separated the two germline ends. CDR3 nucleotide sequence: TGTGCCAGCAGTCCCGACAGCTACGAGCAGTACTTC. Its protein product is CASSPDSYEQYF.

This clonotype has ten or more counts. This sequence joins TRBV7-3 and TRBJ2-3; perhaps TRBD1 as D (7 bases). Between the trimmed V and J ends, which lost 5 bases and 0 bases, there was a span of 12 bases. Germline CDR1 SGHTA, CDR2 FQGTGA. The CDR3 length is 15 residues. Written as DNA, the CDR3 is TGTGCCAGCAGCCGGGGGACAGCTAGCACAGATACGCAGTATTTT. This codes for CASSRGTASTDTQYF.

This clonotype was detected many times. The V call is TRBV28, the J call TRBJ2-3; TRBD1 agrees at 8 bases. Trimming took 4 bases from V and 4 from J; bases not matched to a gene: 4. The CDR3 has 14 residues. CDR1 MDHEN and CDR2 SYDVKM come from the germline V gene. The CDR3 DNA follows: TGTGCCAGCAGTTCGACAGGGGTTCCAGATACGCAGTATTTT. Residues: CASSSTGVPDTQYF.

This clonotype is medium-sized by share. This chain links TRBV12-3 or TRBV12-4 with TRBJ1-1; D is undetermined. V was shortened by 4 bases and J by 3 bases, with 12 bases between the two germline ends. This CDR3 contains 14 residues. Here the CDR3 DNA reads TGTGCCAGCAGTTGGGAGGGTCAGGACACTGAAGCTTTCTTT. This encodes CASSWEGQDTEAFF.

This clonotype has only a few counts. The chain employs TRBV27 and TRBJ1-4, with no clear D. From germline, CDR1 is MNHEY and CDR2 SMNVEV (reference sequence). Between the trimmed V and J ends, which lost 0 bases and 4 bases, there was a span of 6 bases. There are 14 residues in the CDR3. The CDR3: CASSLSRLNEKLFF. CDR3 nucleotide sequence: TGTGCCAGCAGTTTATCGCGGCTTAATGAAAAACTGTTTTTT.

In this sample, this clonotype turned up many times. This chain joins TRBV7-9 and TRBJ2-1; 12 bases align to TRBD2. Per the germline V gene, CDR1 is SEHNR and CDR2 is FQNEAQ (reference sequence). The CDR3 spans 19 residues. The V and J ends lost 7 bases and 4 bases, in that order; junction bases with no gene match: 17. The CDR3 bases are TGTGCCAGCAAGCCCGGGACAGGGCTAGCGGGGGGGACTTACAATGAGCAGTTCTTC. This sequence encodes CASKPGTGLAGGTYNEQFF.

Many counts were recorded for this clonotype. This rearrangement joins TRBV10-3 to TRBJ2-3; D gene unclear. There are 12 residues in the CDR3. Deletions cut 0 bases from V and 2 bases from J, with 0 bases between. Germline CDR1 reads ENHRY; CDR2 reads SYGVKD. The CDR3 region has the DNA TGTGCCATCAGTGAGTCCACAGATACGCAGTATTTT. Encoded protein: CAISESTDTQYF.

This clonotype was seen at least ten times. V and J are TRBV18 and TRBJ1-3; no firm D call. Trimming pared 5 bases from V and 0 bases from J, leaving 11 bases between. In germline, CDR1 is KGHSH, CDR2 LQKENI. This CDR3 is built from 15 residues. CDR3: CASSSSHYSGNTIYF. The CDR3 DNA follows: TGTGCCAGCTCATCGAGTCACTACTCTGGAAACACCATATATTTT.

This clonotype is medium-sized within its sample. This sequence joins TRBV7-2 and TRBJ2-3, with 13 nucleotides matching TRBD2. V was clipped by 4 bases and J by 2 bases; unmatched bases: 3. This CDR3 spans 16 amino acids. Germline V lookup: CDR1 SGHTA, CDR2 FQGNSA. In DNA form, the CDR3 reads TGTGCCAGCAGCTCGGGACTAGCGGGGAACACAGATACGCAGTATTTT. It translates to CASSSGLAGNTDTQYF.

There are many counts of this clonotype. The chain employs TRBV3-1 and TRBJ2-1; possible D gene TRBD2, 5 bases. The CDR3 has 16 amino acids. V lost 2 bases and J lost 0, with 11 bases in between. The germline V gene has CDR1 LGHDT and CDR2 YNNKEL (reference sequence). The CDR3 region has the DNA TGTGCCAGCAGCCAACAGACGGGAAGCTCCTACAATGAGCAGTTCTTC. It specifies CASSQQTGSSYNEQFF.

This clonotype was found many times. CDR3 DNA: TGTGCCAGCAGTTTCCGTAGCGGGGGGGCACGTGAGCAGTTCTTC. It is translated as CASSFRSGGAREQFF. This rearrangement joins TRBV12-3 or TRBV12-4 to TRBJ2-1, with 11 bases matching TRBD2. V dropped 3 bases and J dropped 9; count of bases not matched to a gene: 7. This CDR3 contains 15 residues.

This clonotype was observed at least ten times. This chain joins TRBV12-3 or TRBV12-4 and TRBJ1-5, with unresolved D. This CDR3 has 13 amino acids. Deletions cut 5 bases from V and 5 bases from J, with 10 bases between. CDR3 DNA: TGTGCCAGCAGTCTCGGACGGGATCAGCCCCAGCATTTT. This gives the protein CASSLGRDQPQHF.

This clonotype was counted between two and nine times. The chain is built from TRBV5-1 and TRBJ2-3; TRBD2 matches 15 bases. This CDR3 has 17 amino acids. The ends lost 4 bases at V and 2 bases at J; junction bases unmatched: 5. CDR1 is SGHRS, CDR2 YFSETQ, per germline. The CDR3 region has the DNA TGCGCCAGCAGCCCGGGACTAGCGGGGGGACCCACAGATACGCAGTATTTT. This sequence encodes CASSPGLAGGPTDTQYF.

This clonotype was found many times. The chain carries TRBV20-1 and TRBJ1-1; D is unclear. The CDR3 runs 13 residues. Germline assignment: CDR1 DFQATT and CDR2 SNEGSKA (reference sequence). Trimming pared 5 bases from V and 1 base from J, leaving 11 bases between. The CDR3 sequence: CSAPSLANTEAFF. The CDR3 region has the DNA TGCAGTGCTCCGTCTTTAGCGAACACTGAAGCTTTCTTT.

V is TRBV12-3 or TRBV12-4 and J is TRBJ2-3; 7 bases match TRBD2. This CDR3 is 16 amino acids long. J lost 3 bases, V lost 6 bases, and 12 bases had no gene match. This CDR3 reads CASSHRGGGMTDTQYF. The CDR3 bases are TGTGCCAGCAGCCACCGGGGCGGGGGAATGACAGATACGCAGTATTTT.

This clonotype has at least ten counts. The V and J genes are TRBV5-6 and TRBJ2-3; D remains ambiguous. CDR3 size: 14 residues. Germline V gene lookup returns CDR1 SGHDT and CDR2 YYEEEE. The V and J ends lost 2 bases and 4 bases respectively, with 11 bases between them. The CDR3 protein is CASSFKANPDTQYF. CDR3 DNA sequence: TGTGCCAGCAGCTTCAAGGCCAACCCAGATACGCAGTATTTT.

Here the CDR3 reads CASSLAVAGYNEQFF. CDR3 nucleotide sequence: TGTGCCAGCAGCTTGGCGGTAGCGGGGTATAATGAGCAGTTCTTC. The chain couples TRBV5-4 to TRBJ2-1, with 8 bases aligning to TRBD2. V lost 0 bases and J lost 7; bases outside the gene matches: 6. The germline V gene has CDR1 SGHNT and CDR2 YYREEE (reference sequence). The CDR3 covers 15 residues.

There are many counts of this clonotype. This chain links TRBV6-5 with TRBJ2-1; 7 bases are a match to TRBD1. V lost 4 bases, J lost 2 bases, and 8 bases stayed unmatched. Germline CDR1 is MNHEY and CDR2 is SVGAGI. This CDR3 has 16 residues. The CDR3: CASSSTGYPTYNEQFF. CDR3 bases: TGTGCCAGCAGTTCGACAGGGTACCCTACCTACAATGAGCAGTTCTTC.

Ten or more counts support this clonotype. The chain links TRBV3-1 to TRBJ2-1; 11 bases are shared with TRBD2. Germline CDR1 reads LGHDT; CDR2 reads YNNKEL (reference sequence). Unmatched junction bases numbered 5, after V lost 2 bases and J lost 8 bases. The CDR3 length is 15 residues. CDR3 sequence (DNA): TGTGCCAGCAGCCAACTAGCGGGGGGAGGGGATGAGCAGTTCTTC. The encoded protein is CASSQLAGGGDEQFF.

The sample holds many counts of this clonotype. The chain joins TRBV11-3 to TRBJ2-5; a possible D gene is TRBD2 (6 bases). Germline V CDR1 and CDR2: SGHNT, YENEEA. The CDR3 spans 13 residues. V was trimmed by 5 bases and J by 2 bases, leaving 9 bases between them. The CDR3 DNA is TGTGCCAGCAGCCCGGGACTTCAAGAGACCCAGTACTTC. Protein: CASSPGLQETQYF.

In this sample, this clonotype turned up many times. The gene calls are TRBV3-1 and TRBJ2-5, with TRBD2 matching 9 bases. Losses at the gene ends were 2 bases for V and 4 bases for J; bases not matched to a gene: 2. CDR1 LGHDT and CDR2 YNNKEL come from the germline V gene (reference sequence). The CDR3 loop spans 14 amino acids. The CDR3 protein is CASSQRGGGETQYF. DNA of the CDR3: TGTGCCAGCAGCCAACGCGGGGGGGGAGAGACCCAGTACTTC.